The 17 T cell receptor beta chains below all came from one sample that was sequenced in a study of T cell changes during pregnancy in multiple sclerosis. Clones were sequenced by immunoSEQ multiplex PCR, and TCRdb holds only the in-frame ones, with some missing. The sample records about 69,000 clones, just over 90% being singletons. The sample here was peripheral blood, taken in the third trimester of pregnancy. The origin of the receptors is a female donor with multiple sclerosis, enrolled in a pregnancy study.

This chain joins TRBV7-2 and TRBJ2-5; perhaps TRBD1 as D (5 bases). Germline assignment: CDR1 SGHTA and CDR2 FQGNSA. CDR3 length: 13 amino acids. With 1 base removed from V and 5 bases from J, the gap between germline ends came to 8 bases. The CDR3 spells CASSLGGPETQYF. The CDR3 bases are TGTGCCAGCAGCTTAGGGGGCCCGGAGACCCAGTACTTC.

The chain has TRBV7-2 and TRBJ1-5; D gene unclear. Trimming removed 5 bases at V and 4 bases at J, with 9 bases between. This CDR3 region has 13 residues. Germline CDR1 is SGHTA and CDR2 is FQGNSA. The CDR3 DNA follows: TGTGCCAGCAGCATACACGGGAATCAGCCCCAGCATTTT. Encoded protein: CASSIHGNQPQHF. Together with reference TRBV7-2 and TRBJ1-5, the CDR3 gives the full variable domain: GAGVSQSPSNKVTEKGKDVELRCDPISGHTALYWYRQSLGQGLEFLIYFQGNSAPDKSGLPSDRFSAERTGGSVSTLTIQRTQQEDSAVYLCASSIHGNQPQHFGDGTRLSIL.

The CDR3 reads CASSRPSGGAMGGELFF. The DNA of the CDR3 is TGTGCCAGCAGCCGACCTAGCGGGGGGGCCATGGGCGGGGAGCTGTTTTTT. The V and J genes are TRBV4-2 and TRBJ2-2; 12 positions agree with TRBD2. Germline trimming cut 4 bases from V and 7 bases from J; bases unmatched to any gene: 10. The CDR3 loop spans 17 amino acids. The germline gives CDR1 LGHNA, CDR2 YNFKEQ.

CDR3 bases: TGTGCCAGCAGTGAGGAGGGGAGCACTGAAGCTTTCTTT. The encoded protein is CASSEEGSTEAFF. The gene calls are TRBV2 and TRBJ1-1; D might be TRBD1 (5 bases). Germline CDR1 reads SNHLY; CDR2 reads FYNNEI. Trimming shortened V by 3 bases and J by 4 bases, and 9 bases separated the two germline ends. CDR3 size: 13 residues.

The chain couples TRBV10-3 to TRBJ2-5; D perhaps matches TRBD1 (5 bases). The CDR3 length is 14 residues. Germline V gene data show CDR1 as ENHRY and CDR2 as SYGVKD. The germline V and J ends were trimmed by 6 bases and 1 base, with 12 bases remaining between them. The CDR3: CAISRQGRQETQYF. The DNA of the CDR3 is TGTGCCATCAGCAGGCAGGGCCGCCAAGAGACCCAGTACTTC.

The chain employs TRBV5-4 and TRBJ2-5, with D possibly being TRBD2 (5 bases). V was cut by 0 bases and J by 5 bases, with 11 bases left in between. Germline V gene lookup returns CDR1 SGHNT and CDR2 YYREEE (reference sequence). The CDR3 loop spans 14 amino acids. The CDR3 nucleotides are TGTGCCAGCAGCTTGGAACTAGTGGCCGAGACCCAGTACTTC. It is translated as CASSLELVAETQYF.

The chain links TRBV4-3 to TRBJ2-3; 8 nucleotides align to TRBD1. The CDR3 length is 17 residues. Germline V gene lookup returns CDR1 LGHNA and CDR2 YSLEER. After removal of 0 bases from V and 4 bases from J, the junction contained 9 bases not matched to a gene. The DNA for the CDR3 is TGCGCCAGCAGCCAAGAGGTCGGGGGACAGGAGGCAGATACGCAGTATTTT. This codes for CASSQEVGGQEADTQYF.

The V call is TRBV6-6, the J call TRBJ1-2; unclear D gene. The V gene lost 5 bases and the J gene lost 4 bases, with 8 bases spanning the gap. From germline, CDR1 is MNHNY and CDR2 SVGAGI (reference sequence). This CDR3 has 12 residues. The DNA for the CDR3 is TGTGCCAGCAGTCGCCTACCCTATGGCTACACCTTC. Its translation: CASSRLPYGYTF.

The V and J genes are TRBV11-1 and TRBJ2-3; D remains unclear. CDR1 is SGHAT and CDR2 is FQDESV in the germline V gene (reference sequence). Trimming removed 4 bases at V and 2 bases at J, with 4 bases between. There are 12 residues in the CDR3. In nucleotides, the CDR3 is TGTGCCAGCAGCTCTTACACAGATACGCAGTATTTT. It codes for CASSSYTDTQYF.

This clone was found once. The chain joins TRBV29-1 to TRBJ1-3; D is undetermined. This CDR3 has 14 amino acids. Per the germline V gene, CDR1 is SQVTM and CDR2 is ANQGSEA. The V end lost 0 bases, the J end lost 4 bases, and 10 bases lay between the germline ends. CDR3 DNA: TGCAGCGTTGAAGATGCCGGGGTAGGAAACACCATATATTTT. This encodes CSVEDAGVGNTIYF.

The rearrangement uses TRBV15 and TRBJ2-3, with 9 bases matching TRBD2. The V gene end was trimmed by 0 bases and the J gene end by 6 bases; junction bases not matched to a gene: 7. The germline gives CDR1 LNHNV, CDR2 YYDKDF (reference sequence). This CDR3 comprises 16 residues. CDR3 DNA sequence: TGTGCCACCAGCAGAGATCCGCGGGGGGGTTTCGATACGCAGTATTTT. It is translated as CATSRDPRGGFDTQYF.

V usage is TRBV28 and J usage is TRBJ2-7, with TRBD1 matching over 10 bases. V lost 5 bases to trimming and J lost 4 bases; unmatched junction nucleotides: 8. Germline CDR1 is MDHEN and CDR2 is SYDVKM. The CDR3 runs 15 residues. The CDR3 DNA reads TGTGCCAGCAGTCTACCGGGACAGGGGTGGTACGAGCAGTACTTC. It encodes CASSLPGQGWYEQYF.

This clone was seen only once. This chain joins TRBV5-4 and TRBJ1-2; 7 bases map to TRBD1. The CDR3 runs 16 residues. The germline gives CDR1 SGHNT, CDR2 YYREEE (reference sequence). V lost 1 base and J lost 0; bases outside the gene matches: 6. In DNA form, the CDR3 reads TGTGCCAGCAGCTTGCACGTCGACAGGGCTAACTATGGCTACACCTTC. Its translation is CASSLHVDRANYGYTF.

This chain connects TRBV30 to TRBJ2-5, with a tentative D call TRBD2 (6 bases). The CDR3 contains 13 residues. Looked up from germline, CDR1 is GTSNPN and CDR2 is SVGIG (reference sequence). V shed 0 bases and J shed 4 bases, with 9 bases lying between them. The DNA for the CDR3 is TGTGCCTGGAGTGTAGGAGGGACAGAGACCCAGTACTTC. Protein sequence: CAWSVGGTETQYF.

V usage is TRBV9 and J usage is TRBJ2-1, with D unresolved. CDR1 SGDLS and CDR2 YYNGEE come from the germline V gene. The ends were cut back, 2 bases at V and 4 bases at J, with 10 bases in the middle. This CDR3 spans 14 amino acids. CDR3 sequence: CASSVNSKYNEQFF. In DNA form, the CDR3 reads TGTGCCAGCAGCGTGAACAGCAAATACAATGAGCAGTTCTTC.

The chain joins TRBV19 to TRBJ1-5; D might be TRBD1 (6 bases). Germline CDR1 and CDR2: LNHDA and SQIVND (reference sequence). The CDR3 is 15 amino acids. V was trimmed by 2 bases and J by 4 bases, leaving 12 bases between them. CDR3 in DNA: TGTGCCAGTAGTATATTAAGACAGGTTAATCAGCCCCAGCATTTT. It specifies CASSILRQVNQPQHF. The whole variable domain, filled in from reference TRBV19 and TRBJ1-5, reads DGGITQSPKYLFRKEGQNVTLSCEQNLNHDAMYWYRQDPGQGLRLIYYSQIVNDFQKGDIAEGYSVSREKKESFPLTVTSAQKNPTAFYLCASSILRQVNQPQHFGDGTRLSIL.

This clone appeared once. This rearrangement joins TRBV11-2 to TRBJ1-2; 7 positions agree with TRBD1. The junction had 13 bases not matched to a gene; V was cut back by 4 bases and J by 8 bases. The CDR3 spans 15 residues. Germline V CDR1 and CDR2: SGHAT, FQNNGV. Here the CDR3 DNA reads TGTGCCAGCAGCTCCCTGACAGGGAGGTCCGGAGGCTACACCTTC. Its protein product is CASSSLTGRSGGYTF.